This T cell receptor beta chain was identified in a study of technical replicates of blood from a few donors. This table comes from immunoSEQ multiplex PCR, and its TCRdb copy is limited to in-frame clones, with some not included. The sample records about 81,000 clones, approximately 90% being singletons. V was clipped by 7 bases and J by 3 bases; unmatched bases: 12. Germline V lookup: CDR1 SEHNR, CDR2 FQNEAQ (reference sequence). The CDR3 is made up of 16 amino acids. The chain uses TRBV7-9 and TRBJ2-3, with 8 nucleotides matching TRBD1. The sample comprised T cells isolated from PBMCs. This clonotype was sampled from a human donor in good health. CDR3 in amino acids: CASTEIRTGLTDTQYF. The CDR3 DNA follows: TGTGCCAGCACCGAAATCCGGACAGGGCTGACAGATACGCAGTATTTT.